This passage covers 27 T cell receptor beta chains from one sample sequenced in a study of beta chain features in type 1 diabetes. Study observations and caveats: All four CD4+ subsets of Type 1 diabetes patients contained TCRB CDR3s that were moderately but significantly shorter.

As every portion of the isolated RNA was reverse transcribed, the sequencing read expressed TCRB transcripts. TCRdb's table, derived via immunoSEQ multiplex PCR, lists solely in-frame clones and lacks some. Among some 170,000 clones, roughly 60% were seen once, and the ten largest hold under 0.1%. No antigens are known for them. Sequences were obtained from naive CD4+ T cells from blood. The receptors were sampled from a man aged 30-40 years with type 1 diabetes.

The chain employs TRBV19 and TRBJ2-1; no clear D. The CDR3 is made up of 15 amino acids. Trimming took off 9 bases at V and 0 bases at J, with 15 bases between the two ends. Germline assignment: CDR1 LNHDA and CDR2 SQIVND (reference sequence). CDR3 region: CASRRVVSSYNEQFF. CDR3 DNA sequence: TGTGCCAGCAGGCGAGTAGTGAGCTCCTACAATGAGCAGTTCTTC.

The chain combines TRBV18 with TRBJ2-7; possible D gene TRBD2, 5 bases. CDR3 length: 12 amino acids. V dropped 3 bases and J dropped 5 bases, with 8 bases sitting between them. CDR1 and CDR2 from the germline V gene are KGHSH and LQKENI. CDR3 coding DNA: TGTGCCAGCTCACCGGTCGGGAACGAGCAGTACTTC. Protein: CASSPVGNEQYF.

In the case of this clone: The same CDR3 is also encoded by other DNA sequences in this sample. This rearrangement joins TRBV9 to TRBJ2-1; D is unclear. Germline V gives CDR1 SGDLS, CDR2 YYNGEE. The CDR3 covers 11 residues. Trimming removed 0 bases at V and 5 bases at J, with 0 bases between. CDR3 DNA: TGTGCCAGCAGCGTAGACAATGAGCAGTTCTTC. It is translated as CASSVDNEQFF.

This chain connects TRBV28 to TRBJ2-5; 9 positions match TRBD1. Trimming at V came to 5 bases and at J to 5 bases, leaving 12 bases not matched to a gene. Germline V lookup: CDR1 MDHEN, CDR2 SYDVKM. This CDR3 has 16 residues. The CDR3 sequence is CASSDIGQGRGETQYF. For the CDR3, the DNA is TGTGCCAGCAGTGACATCGGACAGGGGCGCGGGGAGACCCAGTACTTC.

This clone was observed a few times. The V call is TRBV27, the J call TRBJ2-5; D not certain. CDR3 length: 12 amino acids. Germline V CDR1 and CDR2: MNHEY, SMNVEV (reference sequence). With 1 base removed from V and 5 bases from J, the gap between germline ends came to 5 bases. CDR3 sequence reads: CASSLLGETQYF. Here the CDR3 DNA reads TGTGCCAGCAGTTTATTAGGGGAGACCCAGTACTTC.

This clone has just a few counts. The J gene is TRBJ2-7, the V gene TRBV29-1, with unresolved D. The CDR3 totals 13 residues. The V end lost 2 bases, the J end lost 0 bases, and 8 bases lay between the germline ends. Germline V gene data show CDR1 as SQVTM and CDR2 as ANQGSEA. CDR3 loop: CSVEIRASYEQYF. The DNA of the CDR3 is TGCAGCGTTGAAATACGAGCCTCCTACGAGCAGTACTTC.

This sequence joins TRBV25-1 and TRBJ2-5; a possible D gene is TRBD1 (6 bases). The CDR3 is made up of 13 amino acids. Germline CDR1 and CDR2: MGHDK and SYGVNS. V was pared by 8 bases and J by 5 bases, with 15 bases between. The CDR3 DNA sequence: TGTGCCAGCGCAAGGACAGTTACCGAGACCCAGTACTTC. Translated, it gives CASARTVTETQYF.

The V gene is TRBV5-4, the J gene TRBJ2-3; 8 bases are a match to TRBD2. CDR1 and CDR2 (germline): SGHNT, YYREEE (reference sequence). With V trimmed by 3 bases and J by 3 bases, 6 bases remained unmatched. The CDR3 is 15 residues long. CDR3 residues: CASSSISGATDTQYF. CDR3 nucleotide sequence: TGTGCCAGCAGCTCCATTAGCGGGGCTACAGATACGCAGTATTTT. Using reference TRBV5-4 and TRBJ2-3 for the parts outside the CDR3, the full variable domain is ETGVTQSPTHLIKTRGQQVTLRCSSQSGHNTVSWYQQALGQGPQFIFQYYREEENGRGNFPPRFSGLQFPNYSSELNVNALELDDSALYLCASSSISGATDTQYFGPGTRLTVL.

This chain joins TRBV2 and TRBJ2-5; possible D gene TRBD2, 6 bases. Trimming took 1 base from V and 5 from J, leaving 14 bases between them. The length of the CDR3 is 15 residues. Germline CDR1 and CDR2: SNHLY and FYNNEI. The CDR3 region has the DNA TGTGCCAGCAGTGAAGAAGAAGGACTATGGGAGACCCAGTACTTC. This gives the protein CASSEEEGLWETQYF.

The gene calls are TRBV5-4 and TRBJ1-1; a weak D match, TRBD1 (6 bases). This CDR3 contains 15 residues. Trimming pared 2 bases from V and 3 bases from J, leaving 14 bases between. The germline V gene encodes CDR1 SGHNT and CDR2 YYREEE (reference sequence). For the CDR3, the DNA is TGTGCCAGCAGCTTCATGCTGGGGGCCCACACTGAAGCTTTCTTT. Translated, it gives CASSFMLGAHTEAFF.

As to this clone: Other DNA sequences in the same sample also yield this CDR3. CDR3 protein: CASSLASGTDTQYF. In DNA form, the CDR3 reads TGTGCCAGCAGCTTAGCTAGCGGGACAGATACGCAGTATTTT. The chain employs TRBV7-2 and TRBJ2-3, with TRBD2 matching over 7 bases. The germline V gene has CDR1 SGHTA and CDR2 FQGNSA. The CDR3 loop spans 14 amino acids. After removal of 0 bases from V and 3 bases from J, the junction contained 0 bases not matched to a gene. Together with reference TRBV7-2 and TRBJ2-3, the CDR3 gives the full variable domain: GAGVSQSPSNKVTEKGKDVELRCDPISGHTALYWYRQSLGQGLEFLIYFQGNSAPDKSGLPSDRFSAERTGGSVSTLTIQRTQQEDSAVYLCASSLASGTDTQYFGPGTRLTVL.

This clone showed up just a few times. The rearrangement links TRBV7-2 to TRBJ2-7; D could derive from TRBD1 or TRBD2 (5 bases each). The CDR3 contains 14 residues. From germline, CDR1 is SGHTA and CDR2 FQGNSA. V was shortened by 5 bases and J by 2 bases, with 13 bases between the two germline ends. The CDR3, as DNA: TGTGCCAGCAGCCTATGGCCGGGGCCCTACGAGCAGTACTTC. It codes for CASSLWPGPYEQYF.

This clone came up once. The chain is built from TRBV9 and TRBJ2-1; 9 bases align to TRBD2. This CDR3 region has 16 residues. Germline-derived CDR1 and CDR2 are SGDLS and YYNGEE. With 4 bases clipped from V and 0 bases from J, the junction kept 5 bases outside the gene matches. The CDR3 sequence: CASSPASGASYNEQFF. The CDR3 DNA reads TGTGCCAGCAGCCCCGCTAGCGGGGCCTCCTACAATGAGCAGTTCTTC. The full variable domain, rest sourced from reference TRBV9 and TRBJ2-1, is DSGVTQTPKHLITATGQRVTLRCSPRSGDLSVYWYQQSLDQGLQFLIQYYNGEERAKGNILERFSAQQFPDLHSELNLSSLELGDSALYFCASSPASGASYNEQFFGPGTRLTVL.

In its sample, this clone was seen a few times. The chain uses TRBV9 and TRBJ2-3; 10 bases agree with TRBD2. In germline, CDR1 is SGDLS, CDR2 YYNGEE. The V segment lost 0 bases and the J segment 4 bases; nucleotides outside the gene matches: 2. The CDR3 runs to 15 residues. DNA of the CDR3: TGTGCCAGCAGCGTAGTGACTAGCGGGCCAGATACGCAGTATTTT. Translation gives CASSVVTSGPDTQYF.

V and J are TRBV27 and TRBJ2-3; tentatively, D is TRBD1 or TRBD2 (6 bases each). This CDR3 region has 16 residues. The germline gives CDR1 MNHEY, CDR2 SMNVEV (reference sequence). V lost 6 bases to trimming and J lost 0 bases, with 16 bases between them. Written as DNA, the CDR3 is TGTGCCAGCAGGCCCTTTGGGGGGCCCAGCACAGATACGCAGTATTTT. It is translated as CASRPFGGPSTDTQYF.

This clone was observed a few times. This chain uses TRBV4-3 with TRBJ2-1; D is perhaps TRBD1 (6 bases). The germline CDR1 and CDR2 sequences are LGHNA and YSLEER. V was pared by 1 base and J by 4 bases, with 8 bases between. This CDR3 has 14 amino acids. CDR3 protein: CASSQAGQYNEQFF. The CDR3 bases are TGCGCCAGCAGCCAAGCCGGACAGTACAATGAGCAGTTCTTC.

The chain has TRBV5-4 and TRBJ1-4; 8 nucleotides agree with TRBD1. J gave up 6 bases and V 0 bases, and 10 bases lay outside the gene matches. The germline V gene encodes CDR1 SGHNT and CDR2 YYREEE (reference sequence). This CDR3 is 17 amino acids long. The CDR3 nucleotides read TGTGCCAGCAGCTTGGCCCTGGCGGACAGGGTGTATGAAAAACTGTTTTTT. This translates into CASSLALADRVYEKLFF. Full variable domain (rest looked up from reference TRBV5-4 and TRBJ1-4): ETGVTQSPTHLIKTRGQQVTLRCSSQSGHNTVSWYQQALGQGPQFIFQYYREEENGRGNFPPRFSGLQFPNYSSELNVNALELDDSALYLCASSLALADRVYEKLFFGSGTQLSVL.

V is TRBV29-1 and J is TRBJ1-1, with D uncertain. Deletions cut 6 bases from V and 2 bases from J, with 16 bases between. This CDR3 comprises 14 residues. CDR1 SQVTM and CDR2 ANQGSEA come from the germline V gene. CDR3 loop: CSVVGLAANTEAFF. In DNA, the CDR3 is TGCAGCGTCGTAGGACTGGCCGCAAACACTGAAGCTTTCTTT.

This clone was counted between two and nine times. The V gene is TRBV30, the J gene TRBJ2-5; 7 nucleotides align to TRBD1. CDR1 is GTSNPN and CDR2 is SVGIG in the germline V gene (reference sequence). This CDR3 contains 12 residues. V gave up 5 bases and J gave up 3 bases; unmatched junction bases: 3. The CDR3 coding sequence is TGTGCCTGGCACAGGGGTAAAGAGACCCAGTACTTC. Translating it yields CAWHRGKETQYF.

The gene calls are TRBV2 and TRBJ2-3; TRBD2 agrees at 12 bases. Germline V gene sequence: CDR1 SNHLY, CDR2 FYNNEI. This CDR3 comprises 18 residues. Trimming took 0 bases from V and 6 from J; bases not matched to a gene: 10. The CDR3 DNA follows: TGTGCCAGCAGTGAAGCGCTTCTGGCTAGCGGGGGGGCTGATACGCAGTATTTT. This encodes CASSEALLASGGADTQYF.

The rearrangement links TRBV5-6 to TRBJ2-7; weak D call: TRBD2 (6 bases). Trimming took 3 bases from V and 2 from J, leaving 15 bases between them. Germline lookup yields CDR1 SGHDT and CDR2 YYEEEE. The CDR3 sequence is 15 residues long. The CDR3 protein is CASSYGTHEAYEQYF. Here the CDR3 DNA reads TGTGCCAGCAGCTACGGGACTCACGAGGCCTACGAGCAGTACTTC.

This clone has a single count. The rearrangement uses TRBV2 and TRBJ1-4, with a possible D match to TRBD1 (6 bases). Trimming took off 4 bases at V and 0 bases at J, with 9 bases between the two ends. Germline V lookup: CDR1 SNHLY, CDR2 FYNNEI. The CDR3 length is 15 residues. In DNA form, the CDR3 reads TGTGCCAGCAGTGCTCAGGGGACAACTAATGAAAAACTGTTTTTT. Its protein product is CASSAQGTTNEKLFF.

The V and J genes are TRBV7-9 and TRBJ2-5; 7 nucleotides match TRBD1. The V segment lost 0 bases and the J segment 2 bases; nucleotides outside the gene matches: 0. Germline CDR1 and CDR2: SEHNR and FQNEAQ (reference sequence). The CDR3 is made up of 14 amino acids. CDR3: CASSLAQGQETQYF. The CDR3 nucleotides are TGTGCCAGCAGCTTAGCACAGGGGCAAGAGACCCAGTACTTC. The variable domain in full, completed from reference TRBV7-9 and TRBJ2-5, reads DTGVSQNPRHKITKRGQNVTFRCDPISEHNRLYWYRQTLGQGPEFLTYFQNEAQLEKSRLLSDRFSAERPKGSFSTLEIQRTEQGDSAMYLCASSLAQGQETQYFGPGTRLLVL.

This clone has only a few counts. The J gene is TRBJ2-5, the V gene TRBV5-1; D remains unclear. V was shortened by 4 bases and J by 4 bases, with 17 bases between the two germline ends. Germline CDR1 is SGHRS and CDR2 is YFSETQ. This CDR3 has 15 amino acids. CDR3 protein: CASSVGSPFGETQYF. Here the CDR3 DNA reads TGCGCCAGCAGCGTAGGGTCCCCATTTGGAGAGACCCAGTACTTC.

This chain uses TRBV9 with TRBJ2-3; D is ambiguous. Trimming removed 0 bases at V and 0 bases at J, with 8 bases between. Germline V gene data show CDR1 as SGDLS and CDR2 as YYNGEE. There are 15 residues in the CDR3. CDR3 residues: CASSVVPTSTDTQYF. The CDR3 DNA sequence: TGTGCCAGCAGCGTAGTTCCGACAAGCACAGATACGCAGTATTTT.

The chain carries TRBV11-2 and TRBJ1-2; the match to TRBD1 covers 8 bases. The germline CDR1 and CDR2 sequences are SGHAT and FQNNGV. V lost 6 bases and J lost 8; bases outside the gene matches: 8. The CDR3 is 13 residues long. The CDR3 loop reads CASRRTGFDGYTF. In DNA, the CDR3 is TGTGCCAGCAGGCGGACAGGGTTCGACGGCTACACCTTC.

The rearrangement links TRBV7-6 to TRBJ2-5, with 11 bases identical to TRBD1. CDR1 SGHVS and CDR2 FNYEAQ come from the germline V gene. The CDR3 sequence is 15 residues long. J gave up 2 bases and V 3 bases, and 2 bases lay outside the gene matches. CDR3 sequence: CASSLRDRGQETQYF. The CDR3 DNA reads TGTGCCAGCAGCTTGCGGGACAGGGGGCAAGAGACCCAGTACTTC.